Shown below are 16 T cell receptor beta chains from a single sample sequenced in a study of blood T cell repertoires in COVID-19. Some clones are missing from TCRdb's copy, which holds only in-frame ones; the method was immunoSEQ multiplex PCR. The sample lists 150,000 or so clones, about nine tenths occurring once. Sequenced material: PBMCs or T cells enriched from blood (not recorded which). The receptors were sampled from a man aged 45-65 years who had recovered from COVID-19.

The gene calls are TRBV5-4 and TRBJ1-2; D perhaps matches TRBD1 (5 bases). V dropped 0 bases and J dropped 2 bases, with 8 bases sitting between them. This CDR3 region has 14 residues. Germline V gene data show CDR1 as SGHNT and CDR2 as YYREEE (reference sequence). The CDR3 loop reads CASSLGRGNYGYTF. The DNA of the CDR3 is TGTGCCAGCAGCTTGGGACGGGGGAACTATGGCTACACCTTC.

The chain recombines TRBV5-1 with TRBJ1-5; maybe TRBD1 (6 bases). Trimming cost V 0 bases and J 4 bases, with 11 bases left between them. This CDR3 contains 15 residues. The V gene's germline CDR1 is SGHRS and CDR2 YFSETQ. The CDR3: CASSLVGASNQPQHF. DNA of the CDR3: TGCGCCAGCAGCTTGGTGGGGGCATCGAATCAGCCCCAGCATTTT. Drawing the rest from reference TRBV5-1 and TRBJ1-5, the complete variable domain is KAGVTQTPRYLIKTRGQQVTLSCSPISGHRSVSWYQQTPGQGLQFLFEYFSETQRNKGNFPGRFSGRQFSNSRSEMNVSTLELGDSALYLCASSLVGASNQPQHFGDGTRLSIL.

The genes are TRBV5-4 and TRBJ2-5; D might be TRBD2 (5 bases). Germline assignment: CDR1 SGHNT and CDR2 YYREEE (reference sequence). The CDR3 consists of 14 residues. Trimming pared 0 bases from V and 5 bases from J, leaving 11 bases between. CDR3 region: CASSLEAGGETQYF. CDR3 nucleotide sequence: TGTGCCAGCAGCTTGGAGGCAGGCGGGGAGACCCAGTACTTC.

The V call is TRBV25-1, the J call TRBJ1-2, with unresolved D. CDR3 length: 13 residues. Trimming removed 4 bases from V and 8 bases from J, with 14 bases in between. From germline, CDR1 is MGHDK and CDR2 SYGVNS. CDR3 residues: CASSGGGFGGYTF. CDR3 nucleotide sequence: TGTGCCAGCAGTGGAGGAGGGTTTGGGGGCTACACCTTC.

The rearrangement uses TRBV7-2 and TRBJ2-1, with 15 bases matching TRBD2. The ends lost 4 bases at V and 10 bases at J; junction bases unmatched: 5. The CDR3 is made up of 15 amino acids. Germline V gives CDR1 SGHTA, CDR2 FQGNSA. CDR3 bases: TGTGCCAGCAGCTGGACTAGCGGGGGGGCCTGGGAGCAGTTCTTC. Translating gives CASSWTSGGAWEQFF. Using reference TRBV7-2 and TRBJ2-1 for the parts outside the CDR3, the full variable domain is GAGVSQSPSNKVTEKGKDVELRCDPISGHTALYWYRQSLGQGLEFLIYFQGNSAPDKSGLPSDRFSAERTGGSVSTLTIQRTQQEDSAVYLCASSWTSGGAWEQFFGPGTRLTVL.

In nucleotides, the CDR3 is TGCGCCAGCAGCTGGGGCGGGACTAGTACCTACAATGAGCAGTTCTTC. It codes for CASSWGGTSTYNEQFF. The rearrangement uses TRBV5-1 and TRBJ2-1; TRBD2 matches at 8 bases. With 3 bases clipped from V and 2 bases from J, the junction kept 7 bases outside the gene matches. This CDR3 comprises 16 residues. Germline CDR1 SGHRS, CDR2 YFSETQ.

Here the CDR3 DNA reads TGTGCCAGTAGTATAGTGAGTAAACAAGAGACCCAGTACTTC. Protein sequence: CASSIVSKQETQYF. The V call is TRBV19, the J call TRBJ2-5; D call uncertain. This CDR3 region has 14 residues. Germline CDR1 reads LNHDA; CDR2 reads SQIVND (reference sequence). The ends were cut back, 1 base at V and 2 bases at J, with 8 bases in the middle.

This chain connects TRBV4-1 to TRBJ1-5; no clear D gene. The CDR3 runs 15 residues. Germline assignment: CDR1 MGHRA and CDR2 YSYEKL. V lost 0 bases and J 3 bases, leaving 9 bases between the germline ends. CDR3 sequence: CASSQESGNNQPQHF. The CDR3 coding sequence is TGCGCCAGCAGCCAAGAATCCGGGAACAATCAGCCCCAGCATTTT.

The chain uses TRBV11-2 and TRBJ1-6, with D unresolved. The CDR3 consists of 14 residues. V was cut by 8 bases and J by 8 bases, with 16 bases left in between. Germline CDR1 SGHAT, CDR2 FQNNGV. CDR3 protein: CASPERASHSPLHF. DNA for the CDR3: TGTGCCAGCCCCGAGCGGGCCTCTCATTCACCCCTCCACTTT. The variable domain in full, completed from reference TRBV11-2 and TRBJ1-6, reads EAGVAQSPRYKIIEKRQSVAFWCNPISGHATLYWYQQILGQGPKLLIQFQNNGVVDDSQLPKDRFSAERLKGVDSTLKIQPAKLEDSAVYLCASPERASHSPLHFGNGTRLTVT.

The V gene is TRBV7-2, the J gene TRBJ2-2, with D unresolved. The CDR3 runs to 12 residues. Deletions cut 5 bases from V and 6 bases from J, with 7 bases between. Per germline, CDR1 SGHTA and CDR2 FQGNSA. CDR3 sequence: CASSPVAGELFF. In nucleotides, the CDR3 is TGTGCCAGCAGCCCCGTAGCCGGGGAGCTGTTTTTT.

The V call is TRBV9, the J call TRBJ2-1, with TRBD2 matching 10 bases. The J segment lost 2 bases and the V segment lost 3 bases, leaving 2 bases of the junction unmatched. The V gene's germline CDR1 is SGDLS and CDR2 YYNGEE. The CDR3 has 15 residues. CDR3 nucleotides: TGTGCCAGCAGCGCTACTAGCGGGACCTACAATGAGCAGTTCTTC. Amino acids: CASSATSGTYNEQFF.

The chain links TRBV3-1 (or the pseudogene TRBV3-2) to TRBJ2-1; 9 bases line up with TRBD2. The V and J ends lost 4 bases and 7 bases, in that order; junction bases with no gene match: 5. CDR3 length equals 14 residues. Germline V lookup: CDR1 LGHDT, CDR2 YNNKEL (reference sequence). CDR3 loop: CASSLSGSRNEQFF. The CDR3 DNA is TGTGCCAGCAGCCTTAGCGGGAGTCGAAATGAGCAGTTCTTC.

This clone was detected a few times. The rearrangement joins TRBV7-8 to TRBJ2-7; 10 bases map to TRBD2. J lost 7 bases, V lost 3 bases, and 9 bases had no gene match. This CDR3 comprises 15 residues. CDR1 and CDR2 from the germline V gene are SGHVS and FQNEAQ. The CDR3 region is CASSLRAGGSREQYF. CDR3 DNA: TGTGCCAGCAGCTTGAGAGCGGGAGGGTCTAGGGAGCAGTACTTC.

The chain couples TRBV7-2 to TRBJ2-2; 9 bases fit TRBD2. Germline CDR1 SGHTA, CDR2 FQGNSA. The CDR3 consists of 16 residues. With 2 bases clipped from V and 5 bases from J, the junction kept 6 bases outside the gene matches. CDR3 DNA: TGTGCCAGCAGCTTAAGTAGCGGGAGAGGGACCGGGGAGCTGTTTTTT. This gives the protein CASSLSSGRGTGELFF. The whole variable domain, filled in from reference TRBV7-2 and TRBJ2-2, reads GAGVSQSPSNKVTEKGKDVELRCDPISGHTALYWYRQSLGQGLEFLIYFQGNSAPDKSGLPSDRFSAERTGGSVSTLTIQRTQQEDSAVYLCASSLSSGRGTGELFFGEGSRLTVL.

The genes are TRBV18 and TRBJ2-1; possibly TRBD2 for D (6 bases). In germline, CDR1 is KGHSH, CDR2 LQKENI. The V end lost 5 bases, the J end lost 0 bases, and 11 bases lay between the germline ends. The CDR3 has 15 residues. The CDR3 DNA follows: TGTGCCAGCTCATCTAGCGTAACCTCCTACAATGAGCAGTTCTTC. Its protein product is CASSSSVTSYNEQFF.

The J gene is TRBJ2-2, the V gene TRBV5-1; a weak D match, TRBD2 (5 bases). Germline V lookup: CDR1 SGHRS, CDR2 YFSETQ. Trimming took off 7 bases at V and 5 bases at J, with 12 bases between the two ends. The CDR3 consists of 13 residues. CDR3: CASRPGLTGELFF. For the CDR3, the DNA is TGCGCCAGCCGCCCGGGGTTGACCGGGGAGCTGTTTTTT. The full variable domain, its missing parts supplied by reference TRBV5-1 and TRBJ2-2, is KAGVTQTPRYLIKTRGQQVTLSCSPISGHRSVSWYQQTPGQGLQFLFEYFSETQRNKGNFPGRFSGRQFSNSRSEMNVSTLELGDSALYLCASRPGLTGELFFGEGSRLTVL.